Below are 32 T cell receptor beta chains sequenced from a single sample in a study of memory CD4+ T cells and cytomegalovirus serostatus (dated by TCRdb to the late 2010s). Library construction relied on the immunoSEQ multiplex PCR assay. As stored in TCRdb, this immuneACCESS dataset retains in-frame rearrangements with V and J assigned. A fraction of the clones does not appear; measured against another copy, unresolved V genes explain less than half of the discrepancy, and the remainder lacks a known reason. A total of some 44,000 clones appear in this sample, 76% of them only once. Jointly, the top ten make up about 1.9% of the sample. A FACSAria II was used to sort memory CD4+ T cells, defined as single viable CD3+CD4+CD8-CD45RO+ cells. The sample consisted of memory CD4+ T cells from blood. These TCRs come from an adult in good health and CMV-seronegative.

The V call is TRBV29-1, the J call TRBJ2-5; TRBD2 matches 10 bases. The J segment lost 4 bases and the V segment lost 7 bases, leaving 3 bases of the junction unmatched. The germline V gene has CDR1 SQVTM and CDR2 ANQGSEA. The CDR3 totals 12 residues. As DNA, the CDR3 is TGCAGCGCTAGCGGGGGCTCAGAGACCCAGTACTTC. Its translation: CSASGGSETQYF.

This clone turned up a few times. This chain connects TRBV29-1 to TRBJ1-1; D uncertain. This CDR3 is built from 11 residues. Trimming took 4 bases from V and 1 from J, leaving 4 bases between them. Germline V lookup: CDR1 SQVTM, CDR2 ANQGSEA. This chain's CDR3 is CSVGENTEAFF. Here the CDR3 DNA reads TGCAGCGTTGGGGAGAACACTGAAGCTTTCTTT.

The chain employs TRBV29-1 and TRBJ2-3; TRBD2 matches 9 bases. V lost 7 bases to trimming and J lost 3 bases; unmatched junction nucleotides: 11. Germline V gene sequence: CDR1 SQVTM, CDR2 ANQGSEA. The CDR3 is made up of 15 amino acids. CDR3 protein: CSAHPPSGVTDTQYF. The CDR3 region has the DNA TGCAGCGCCCACCCGCCTAGCGGGGTAACAGATACGCAGTATTTT.

This clone was picked up one time. The chain joins TRBV5-4 to TRBJ1-2; TRBD1 might be the D (6 bases). The CDR3 is made up of 15 amino acids. Trimming removed 5 bases from V and 5 bases from J, with 19 bases in between. Per the germline V gene, CDR1 is SGHNT and CDR2 is YYREEE (reference sequence). The chain's CDR3 is CASRPDVGGLYGYTF. In DNA, the CDR3 is TGTGCCAGCAGACCCGACGTTGGGGGGCTTTATGGCTACACCTTC.

The chain joins TRBV5-1 to TRBJ1-6, with D perhaps TRBD1 (6 bases). Trimming removed 1 base at V and 7 bases at J, with 18 bases between. This CDR3 comprises 17 residues. CDR1 is SGHRS and CDR2 is YFSETQ in the germline V gene. The chain's CDR3 is CASSLFAGDRLNSPLHF. The CDR3 DNA is TGCGCCAGCAGCTTGTTCGCAGGGGACCGTCTAAATTCACCCCTCCACTTT. Full variable domain (rest looked up from reference TRBV5-1 and TRBJ1-6): KAGVTQTPRYLIKTRGQQVTLSCSPISGHRSVSWYQQTPGQGLQFLFEYFSETQRNKGNFPGRFSGRQFSNSRSEMNVSTLELGDSALYLCASSLFAGDRLNSPLHFGNGTRLTVT.

The chain uses TRBV9 and TRBJ2-6, with D perhaps matching TRBD1 or TRBD2 (5 bases each). Trimming removed 0 bases from V and 4 bases from J, with 8 bases in between. The CDR3 is 15 residues long. Per the germline V gene, CDR1 is SGDLS and CDR2 is YYNGEE. CDR3 DNA: TGTGCCAGCAGCGTAGCGGGGCACGGGGCCAACGTCCTGACTTTC. Protein: CASSVAGHGANVLTF.

V and J are TRBV28 and TRBJ2-1, with TRBD2 identical over 11 bases. The CDR3 length is 16 residues. J lost 3 bases, V lost 6 bases, and 7 bases had no gene match. Germline-derived CDR1 and CDR2 are MDHEN and SYDVKM. The CDR3, as DNA: TGTGCCAGCAGATCACTAGCGGGGGCATACTACAATGAGCAGTTCTTC. It yields the protein CASRSLAGAYYNEQFF.

The chain recombines TRBV5-1 with TRBJ2-3; no reliable D call. Trimming shortened V by 4 bases and J by 0 bases, and 12 bases separated the two germline ends. Germline V gives CDR1 SGHRS, CDR2 YFSETQ. This CDR3 has 15 residues. The CDR3: CASSPARRSTDTQYF. Written as DNA, the CDR3 is TGCGCCAGCAGCCCCGCCCGTAGAAGCACAGATACGCAGTATTTT.

This clone has just a few counts. The chain couples TRBV27 to TRBJ2-2; TRBD1 matches at 7 bases. The junction had 2 bases not matched to a gene; V was cut back by 10 bases and J by 6 bases. This CDR3 has 11 residues. Germline-derived CDR1 and CDR2 are MNHEY and SMNVEV (reference sequence). DNA of the CDR3: TGTGCCACCCAGGGGGCCGGGGAGCTGTTTTTT. Protein product: CATQGAGELFF.

A few counts support this clone. The chain is built from TRBV7-9 and TRBJ2-1, with TRBD2 identical over 8 bases. Unmatched junction bases numbered 11, after V lost 5 bases and J lost 8 bases. Germline V gene sequence: CDR1 SEHNR, CDR2 FQNEAQ (reference sequence). This CDR3 is 15 amino acids long. CDR3 amino acids: CASSPTGGRSDEQFF. The DNA of the CDR3 is TGTGCCAGCAGCCCGACGGGGGGGCGTAGCGATGAGCAGTTCTTC.

This chain connects TRBV30 to TRBJ2-7; a possible D gene is TRBD2 (7 bases). V was shortened by 1 base and J by 4 bases, with 17 bases between the two germline ends. The CDR3 covers 15 residues. CDR1 is GTSNPN, CDR2 SVGIG, per germline (reference sequence). Here the CDR3 reads CAWSDWGGQSYEQYF. The CDR3 DNA reads as TGTGCCTGGAGTGATTGGGGGGGCCAATCTTACGAGCAGTACTTC.

The chain recombines TRBV28 with TRBJ1-5; 10 bases are a match to TRBD1. From germline, CDR1 is MDHEN and CDR2 SYDVKM. The ends lost 3 bases at V and 3 bases at J; junction bases unmatched: 5. This CDR3 region has 16 residues. CDR3 coding DNA: TGTGCCAGCAGTTTGAACGGACAGGGGGACAATCAGCCCCAGCATTTT. Translation: CASSLNGQGDNQPQHF.

The chain has TRBV18 and TRBJ1-6, with TRBD1 matching 9 bases. J was trimmed by 9 bases and V by 3 bases; bases with no gene match: 0. The CDR3 spans 13 residues. Looked up from germline, CDR1 is KGHSH and CDR2 is LQKENI. The CDR3 loop reads CASSPDRGSPLHF. The CDR3 DNA reads as TGTGCCAGCTCACCGGACAGGGGTTCACCCCTCCACTTT.

The rearrangement links TRBV18 to TRBJ2-3; a weak D match, TRBD1 (6 bases). V lost 3 bases to trimming and J lost 3 bases, with 7 bases between them. CDR1 KGHSH and CDR2 LQKENI come from the germline V gene. The CDR3 loop spans 13 amino acids. The CDR3 DNA follows: TGTGCCAGCTCACCCGACAGGACAGATACGCAGTATTTT. This translates into CASSPDRTDTQYF.

This clone was observed a handful of times. This chain connects TRBV5-6 to TRBJ2-7; D is unclear. This CDR3 comprises 14 residues. The V end lost 1 base, the J end lost 6 bases, and 14 bases lay between the germline ends. The germline CDR1 and CDR2 sequences are SGHDT and YYEEEE. CDR3 DNA sequence: TGTGCCAGCAGCTTGAAAGCAGTCTCTGCCGAGCAGTACTTC. Amino acid sequence: CASSLKAVSAEQYF.

The table lists this clone with a few counts. The V and J genes are TRBV7-2 and TRBJ2-4; 9 bases are shared with TRBD2. After removal of 3 bases from V and 6 bases from J, the junction contained 12 bases not matched to a gene. This CDR3 comprises 17 residues. Looked up from germline, CDR1 is SGHTA and CDR2 is FQGNSA. CDR3 protein: CASSLSGGGAGGNIQYF. The CDR3 nucleotides are TGTGCCAGCAGCTTGTCTGGCGGGGGGGCTGGCGGAAACATTCAGTACTTC.

This clone was observed a few times. V usage is TRBV19 and J usage is TRBJ2-7; TRBD1 aligns across 7 bases. CDR1 LNHDA and CDR2 SQIVND come from the germline V gene (reference sequence). This CDR3 comprises 15 residues. The V segment lost 4 bases and the J segment 7 bases; nucleotides outside the gene matches: 13. CDR3 in amino acids: CASSNRDSDIGEQYF. The CDR3 DNA reads TGTGCCAGTAGTAACCGGGACAGTGATATAGGAGAGCAGTACTTC.

The rearrangement links TRBV4-1 to TRBJ2-7, with 11 bases that match TRBD2. Looked up from germline, CDR1 is MGHRA and CDR2 is YSYEKL. The CDR3 consists of 17 residues. Trimming cost V 3 bases and J 2 bases; bases outside gene matches: 9. CDR3 sequence reads: CASSHSTSGASTYEQYF. The CDR3, as DNA: TGCGCCAGCAGCCACTCGACTAGCGGGGCTTCCACCTACGAGCAGTACTTC.

This clone was found once. The chain combines TRBV11-3 with TRBJ1-2; 9 bases line up with TRBD1. This CDR3 is built from 13 residues. With 6 bases clipped from V and 5 bases from J, the junction kept 4 bases outside the gene matches. Looked up from germline, CDR1 is SGHNT and CDR2 is YENEEA. The CDR3 is CASSSTGGYGYTF. The CDR3 DNA sequence: TGTGCCAGCAGTTCGACAGGGGGTTATGGCTACACCTTC.

In this sample, this clone turned up a few times. This chain links TRBV27 with TRBJ1-3; no firm D call. This CDR3 spans 15 amino acids. Germline V lookup: CDR1 MNHEY, CDR2 SMNVEV (reference sequence). Between the trimmed V and J ends, which lost 3 bases and 2 bases, there was a span of 11 bases. The CDR3 reads CASSLRGLTGNTIYF. CDR3 in DNA: TGTGCCAGCAGTTTGCGGGGATTGACTGGAAACACCATATATTTT.

V is TRBV28 and J is TRBJ1-3, with 7 bases that match TRBD1. This CDR3 comprises 14 residues. V was pared by 6 bases and J by 5 bases, with 7 bases of the junction left unmatched. CDR1 is MDHEN and CDR2 is SYDVKM in the germline V gene. This CDR3 reads CASRFTGERNTIYF. DNA for the CDR3: TGTGCCAGCAGATTCACAGGGGAACGAAACACCATATATTTT.

The chain employs TRBV28 and TRBJ2-3; D is perhaps TRBD2 (5 bases). The V gene's germline CDR1 is MDHEN and CDR2 SYDVKM. CDR3 size: 15 residues. V lost 7 bases, J lost 4 bases, and 18 bases lay in between. CDR3 in DNA: TGTGCCAGCAATCACCTCCGATCGGGGTCAGATACGCAGTATTTT. This translates into CASNHLRSGSDTQYF.

This chain uses TRBV6-1 with TRBJ2-1, with no clear D. Germline-derived CDR1 and CDR2 are MNHNS and SASEGT. Trimming left V 6 bases short and J 3 bases short, with 9 bases between. The CDR3 is 13 amino acids. The DNA for the CDR3 is TGTGCCAGCAGGACGGAAAACTACAATGAGCAGTTCTTC. Translated, it gives CASRTENYNEQFF.

This chain joins TRBV7-9 and TRBJ1-3; no reliable D call. The CDR3 extends over 14 amino acids. Germline CDR1 and CDR2: SEHNR and FQNEAQ (reference sequence). Trimming took 1 base from V and 2 from J, leaving 6 bases between them. The CDR3 coding sequence is TGTGCCAGCAGCTTAGATAGGGCTGGAAACACCATATATTTT. This codes for CASSLDRAGNTIYF.

The genes are TRBV7-9 and TRBJ2-5, with D perhaps TRBD2 (5 bases). V lost 5 bases and J lost 5, with 18 bases in between. Germline V lookup: CDR1 SEHNR, CDR2 FQNEAQ (reference sequence). This CDR3 is built from 15 residues. This CDR3 is CASSLSGVAGETQYF. DNA for the CDR3: TGTGCCAGCAGCCTGTCCGGGGTGGCGGGTGAGACCCAGTACTTC.

V and J are TRBV5-1 and TRBJ1-1; TRBD1 aligns across 10 bases. With 4 bases clipped from V and 4 bases from J, the junction kept 7 bases outside the gene matches. CDR1 is SGHRS, CDR2 YFSETQ, per germline. There are 15 residues in the CDR3. CDR3 nucleotide sequence: TGCGCCAGCAGCGACCGGGACAGGGGCTTCACTGAAGCTTTCTTT. Translating it yields CASSDRDRGFTEAFF.

This clone is a singleton in its sample. V gene TRBV15 combines with J gene TRBJ1-1; D gene uncertain. The V end lost 1 base, the J end lost 4 bases, and 13 bases lay between the germline ends. In germline, CDR1 is LNHNV, CDR2 YYDKDF (reference sequence). The CDR3 contains 15 residues. The chain's CDR3 is CATSRGGGGSTEAFF. Here the CDR3 DNA reads TGTGCCACCAGCAGAGGGGGTGGAGGGAGCACTGAAGCTTTCTTT. The full variable domain, in which reference TRBV15 and TRBJ1-1 provide the parts outside the CDR3, is DAMVIQNPRYQVTQFGKPVTLSCSQTLNHNVMYWYQQKSSQAPKLLFHYYDKDFNNEADTPDNFQSRRPNTSFCFLDIRSPGLGDTAMYLCATSRGGGGSTEAFFGQGTRLTVV.

CDR3 loop: CASSFGAGRIEETQYF. The CDR3 DNA sequence: TGTGCCAGCAGCTTTGGGGCGGGGCGAATAGAAGAGACCCAGTACTTC. The genes are TRBV5-4 and TRBJ2-5, with TRBD2 as a possible D gene (6 bases). Trimming shortened V by 2 bases and J by 3 bases, and 17 bases separated the two germline ends. Germline CDR1 SGHNT, CDR2 YYREEE (reference sequence). The CDR3 contains 16 residues. Using reference TRBV5-4 and TRBJ2-5 for the parts outside the CDR3, the full variable domain is ETGVTQSPTHLIKTRGQQVTLRCSSQSGHNTVSWYQQALGQGPQFIFQYYREEENGRGNFPPRFSGLQFPNYSSELNVNALELDDSALYLCASSFGAGRIEETQYFGPGTRLLVL.

The chain links TRBV19 to TRBJ2-3, with 7 bases identical to TRBD1. V shed 5 bases, J shed 0 bases, and the junction held 8 bases outside the gene matches. Germline lookup yields CDR1 LNHDA and CDR2 SQIVND (reference sequence). The CDR3 length is 16 residues. The CDR3 region is CASSDPRGSSTDTQYF. CDR3 in DNA: TGTGCCAGTAGTGATCCCAGGGGGAGCAGCACAGATACGCAGTATTTT.

The rearrangement uses TRBV5-7 and TRBJ2-2; D tentatively reads TRBD1 or TRBD2 (5 bases each). TRBV5-7 is noted as an ORF with a role that remains uncertain. The CDR3 has 14 amino acids. V was clipped by 4 bases and J by 6 bases, with 13 bases between them. CDR3 sequence: CASSPRDGAGELFF. CDR3 nucleotide sequence: TGTGCCAGCAGCCCACGGGACGGCGCCGGGGAGCTGTTTTTT.

V and J are TRBV9 and TRBJ1-1; no clear D. The CDR3 has 15 residues. V lost 6 bases and J 0 bases, leaving 15 bases between the germline ends. Germline V gene sequence: CDR1 SGDLS, CDR2 YYNGEE. CDR3 nucleotide sequence: TGTGCCAGCACCCTCTACGCCAACATGAACACTGAAGCTTTCTTT. Translation: CASTLYANMNTEAFF. Looking up the rest from reference TRBV9 and TRBJ1-1 gives the full variable domain: DSGVTQTPKHLITATGQRVTLRCSPRSGDLSVYWYQQSLDQGLQFLIQYYNGEERAKGNILERFSAQQFPDLHSELNLSSLELGDSALYFCASTLYANMNTEAFFGQGTRLTVV.

The chain uses TRBV28 and TRBJ2-7, with 8 bases matching TRBD2. CDR3 size: 13 residues. In germline, CDR1 is MDHEN, CDR2 SYDVKM. After removal of 6 bases from V and 1 base from J, the junction contained 2 bases not matched to a gene. In nucleotides, the CDR3 is TGTGCCAGCAGAAGCGGGGGTTCCTACGAGCAGTACTTC. Translated, it gives CASRSGGSYEQYF.